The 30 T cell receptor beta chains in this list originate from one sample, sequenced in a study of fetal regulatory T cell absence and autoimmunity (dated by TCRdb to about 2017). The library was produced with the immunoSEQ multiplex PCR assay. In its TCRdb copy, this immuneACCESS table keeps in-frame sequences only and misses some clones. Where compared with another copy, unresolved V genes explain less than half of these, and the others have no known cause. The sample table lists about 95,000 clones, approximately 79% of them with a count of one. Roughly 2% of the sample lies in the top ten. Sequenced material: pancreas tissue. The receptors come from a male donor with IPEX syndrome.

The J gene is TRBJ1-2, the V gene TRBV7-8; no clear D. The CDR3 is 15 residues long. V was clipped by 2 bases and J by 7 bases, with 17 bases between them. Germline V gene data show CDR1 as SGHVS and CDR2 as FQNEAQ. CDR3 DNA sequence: TGTGCCAGCAGCTTAAGGGCCATCCCTTGGAGTGGCTACACCTTC. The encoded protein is CASSLRAIPWSGYTF.

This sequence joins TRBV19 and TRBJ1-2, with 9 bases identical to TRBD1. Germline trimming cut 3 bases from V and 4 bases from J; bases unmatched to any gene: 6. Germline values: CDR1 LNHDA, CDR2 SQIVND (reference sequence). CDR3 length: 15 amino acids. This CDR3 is CASSMGTGWGYGYTF. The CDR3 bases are TGTGCCAGTAGTATGGGGACAGGGTGGGGCTATGGCTACACCTTC.

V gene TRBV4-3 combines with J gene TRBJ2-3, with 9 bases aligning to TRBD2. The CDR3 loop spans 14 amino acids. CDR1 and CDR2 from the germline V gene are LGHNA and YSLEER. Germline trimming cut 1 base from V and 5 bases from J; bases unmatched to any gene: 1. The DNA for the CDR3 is TGCGCCAGCAGCCAAGGGCGGGGGGGAGATACGCAGTATTTT. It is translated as CASSQGRGGDTQYF.

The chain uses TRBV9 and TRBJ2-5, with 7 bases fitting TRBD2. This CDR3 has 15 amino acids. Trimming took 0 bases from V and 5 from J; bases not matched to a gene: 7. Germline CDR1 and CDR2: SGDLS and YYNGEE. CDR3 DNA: TGTGCCAGCAGCGTAGCTGGCGGGGGTTTGGAGACCCAGTACTTC. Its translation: CASSVAGGGLETQYF.

The chain's CDR3 is CASSYGLAGAKTQYF. The CDR3 DNA is TGTGCCAGCAGTTACGGGCTAGCGGGAGCTAAGACCCAGTACTTC. V usage is TRBV6-6 and J usage is TRBJ2-5, with TRBD2 matching 10 bases. J gave up 6 bases and V 2 bases, and 6 bases lay outside the gene matches. CDR3 length equals 15 residues. Per the germline V gene, CDR1 is MNHNY and CDR2 is SVGAGI (reference sequence).

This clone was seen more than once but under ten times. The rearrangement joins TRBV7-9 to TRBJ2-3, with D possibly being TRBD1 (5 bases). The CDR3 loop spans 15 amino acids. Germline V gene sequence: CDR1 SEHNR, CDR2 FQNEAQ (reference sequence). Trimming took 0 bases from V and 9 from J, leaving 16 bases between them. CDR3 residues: CASSLASQGKGTQYF. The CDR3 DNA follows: TGTGCCAGCAGCTTAGCGTCTCAGGGTAAGGGGACGCAGTATTTT.

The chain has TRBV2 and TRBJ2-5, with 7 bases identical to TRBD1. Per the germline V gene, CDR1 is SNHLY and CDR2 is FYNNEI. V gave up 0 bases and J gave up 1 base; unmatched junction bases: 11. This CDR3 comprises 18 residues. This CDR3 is CASSEAPTRGGIQETQYF. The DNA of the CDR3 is TGTGCCAGCAGTGAAGCACCGACCCGAGGGGGCATCCAAGAGACCCAGTACTTC. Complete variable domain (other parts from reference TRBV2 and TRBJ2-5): EPEVTQTPSHQVTQMGQEVILRCVPISNHLYFYWYRQILGQKVEFLVSFYNNEISEKSEIFDDQFSVERPDGSNFTLKIRSTKLEDSAMYFCASSEAPTRGGIQETQYFGPGTRLLVL.

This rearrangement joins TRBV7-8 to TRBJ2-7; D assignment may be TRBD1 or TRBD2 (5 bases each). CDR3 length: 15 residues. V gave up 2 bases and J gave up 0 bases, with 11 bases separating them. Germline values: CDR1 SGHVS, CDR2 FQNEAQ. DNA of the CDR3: TGTGCCAGCAGCTTACAGGGAGTCTCCTCCTACGAGCAGTACTTC. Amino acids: CASSLQGVSSYEQYF. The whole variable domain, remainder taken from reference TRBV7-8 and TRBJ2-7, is GAGVSQSPRYKVAKRGQDVALRCDPISGHVSLFWYQQALGQGPEFLTYFQNEAQLDKSGLPSDRFFAERPEGSVSTLKIQRTQQEDSAVYLCASSLQGVSSYEQYFGPGTRLTVT.

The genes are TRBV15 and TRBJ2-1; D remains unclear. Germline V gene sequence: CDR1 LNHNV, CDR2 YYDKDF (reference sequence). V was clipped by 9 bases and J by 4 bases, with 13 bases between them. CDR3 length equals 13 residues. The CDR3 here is CATTRTPYNEQFF. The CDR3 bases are TGTGCCACTACTCGGACGCCTTACAATGAGCAGTTCTTC.

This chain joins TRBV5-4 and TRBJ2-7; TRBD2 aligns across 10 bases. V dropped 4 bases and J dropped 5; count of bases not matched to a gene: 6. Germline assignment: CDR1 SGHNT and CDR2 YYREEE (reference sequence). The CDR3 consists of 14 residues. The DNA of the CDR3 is TGTGCCAGCAGCCGAGCGGGAGGGGACGACGAGCAGTACTTC. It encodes CASSRAGGDDEQYF.

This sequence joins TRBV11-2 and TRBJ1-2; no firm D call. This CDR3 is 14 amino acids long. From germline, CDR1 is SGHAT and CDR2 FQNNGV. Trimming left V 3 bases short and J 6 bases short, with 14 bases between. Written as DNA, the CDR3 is TGTGCCAGCAGCTTTTTCTCGGGTGAAGATGGCTACACCTTC. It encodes CASSFFSGEDGYTF.

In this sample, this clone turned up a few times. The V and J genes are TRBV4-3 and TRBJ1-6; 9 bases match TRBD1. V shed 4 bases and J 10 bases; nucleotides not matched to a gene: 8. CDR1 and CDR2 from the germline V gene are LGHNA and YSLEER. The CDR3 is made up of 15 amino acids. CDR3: CASSPSWTGDSPLHF. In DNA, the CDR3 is TGCGCCAGCAGCCCTTCCTGGACAGGGGACTCACCCCTCCACTTT.

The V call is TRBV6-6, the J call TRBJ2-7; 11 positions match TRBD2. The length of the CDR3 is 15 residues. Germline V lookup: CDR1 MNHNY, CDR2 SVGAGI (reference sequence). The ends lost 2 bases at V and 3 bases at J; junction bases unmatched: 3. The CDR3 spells CASSYPTSGDYEQYF. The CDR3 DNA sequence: TGTGCCAGCAGTTACCCGACTAGCGGGGACTACGAGCAGTACTTC.

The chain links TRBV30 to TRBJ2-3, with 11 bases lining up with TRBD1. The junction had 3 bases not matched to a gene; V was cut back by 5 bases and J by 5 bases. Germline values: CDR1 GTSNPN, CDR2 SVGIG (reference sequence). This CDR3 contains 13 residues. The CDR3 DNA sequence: TGTGCCTGGGGACAGGGGGCGGGAGATACGCAGTATTTT. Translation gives CAWGQGAGDTQYF.

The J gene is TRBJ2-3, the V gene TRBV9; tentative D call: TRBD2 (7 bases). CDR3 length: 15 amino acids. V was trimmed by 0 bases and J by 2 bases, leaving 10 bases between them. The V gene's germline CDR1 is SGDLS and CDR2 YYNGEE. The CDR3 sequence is CASSVGGGHTDTQYF. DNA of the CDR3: TGTGCCAGCAGCGTAGGCGGGGGCCACACAGATACGCAGTATTTT. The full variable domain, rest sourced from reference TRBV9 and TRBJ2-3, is DSGVTQTPKHLITATGQRVTLRCSPRSGDLSVYWYQQSLDQGLQFLIQYYNGEERAKGNILERFSAQQFPDLHSELNLSSLELGDSALYFCASSVGGGHTDTQYFGPGTRLTVL.

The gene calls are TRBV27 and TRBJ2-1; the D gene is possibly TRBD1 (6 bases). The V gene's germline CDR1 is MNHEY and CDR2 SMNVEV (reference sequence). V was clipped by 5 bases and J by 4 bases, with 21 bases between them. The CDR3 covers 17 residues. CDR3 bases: TGTGCCAGCAGTCAGAAGACAGGCGCCCCCATTTACAATGAGCAGTTCTTC. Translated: CASSQKTGAPIYNEQFF.

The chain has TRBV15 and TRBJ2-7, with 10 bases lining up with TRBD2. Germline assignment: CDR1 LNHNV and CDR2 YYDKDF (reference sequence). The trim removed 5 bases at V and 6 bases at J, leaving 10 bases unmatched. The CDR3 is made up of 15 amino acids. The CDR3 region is CATSEGLALISEQYF. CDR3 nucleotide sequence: TGTGCCACCAGCGAGGGACTAGCGTTAATTAGCGAGCAGTACTTC.

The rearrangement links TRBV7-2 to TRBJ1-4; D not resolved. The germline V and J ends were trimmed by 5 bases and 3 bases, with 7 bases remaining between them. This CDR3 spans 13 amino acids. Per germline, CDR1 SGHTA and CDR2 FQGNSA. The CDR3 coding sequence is TGTGCCAGCAGCCAAGGGTCTAATGAAAAACTGTTTTTT. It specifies CASSQGSNEKLFF. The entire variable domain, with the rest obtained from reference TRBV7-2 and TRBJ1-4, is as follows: GAGVSQSPSNKVTEKGKDVELRCDPISGHTALYWYRQSLGQGLEFLIYFQGNSAPDKSGLPSDRFSAERTGGSVSTLTIQRTQQEDSAVYLCASSQGSNEKLFFGSGTQLSVL.

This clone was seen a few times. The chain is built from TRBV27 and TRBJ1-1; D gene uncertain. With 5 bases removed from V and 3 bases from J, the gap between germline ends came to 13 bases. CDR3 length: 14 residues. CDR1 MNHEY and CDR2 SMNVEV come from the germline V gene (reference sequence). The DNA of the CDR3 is TGTGCCAGCAGTCCCGTGAGTCGGGACACTGAAGCTTTCTTT. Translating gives CASSPVSRDTEAFF.

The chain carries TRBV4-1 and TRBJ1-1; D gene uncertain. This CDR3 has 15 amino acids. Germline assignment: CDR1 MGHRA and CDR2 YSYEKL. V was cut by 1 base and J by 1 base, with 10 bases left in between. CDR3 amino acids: CASSQVWAPNTEAFF. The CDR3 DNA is TGCGCCAGCAGCCAAGTCTGGGCCCCGAACACTGAAGCTTTCTTT.

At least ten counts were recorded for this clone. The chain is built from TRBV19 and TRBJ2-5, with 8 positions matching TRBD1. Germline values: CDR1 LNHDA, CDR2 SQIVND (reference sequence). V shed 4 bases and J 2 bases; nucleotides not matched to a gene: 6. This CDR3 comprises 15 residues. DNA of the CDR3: TGTGCCAGTAGTACTGGACAGGGCCCACAAGAGACCCAGTACTTC. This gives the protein CASSTGQGPQETQYF.

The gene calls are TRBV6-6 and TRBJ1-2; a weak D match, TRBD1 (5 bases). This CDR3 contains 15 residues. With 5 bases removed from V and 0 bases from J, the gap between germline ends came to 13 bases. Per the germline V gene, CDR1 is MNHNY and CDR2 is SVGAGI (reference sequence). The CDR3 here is CASSLTGGANYGYTF. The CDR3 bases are TGTGCCAGCAGTCTTACAGGAGGTGCTAACTATGGCTACACCTTC.

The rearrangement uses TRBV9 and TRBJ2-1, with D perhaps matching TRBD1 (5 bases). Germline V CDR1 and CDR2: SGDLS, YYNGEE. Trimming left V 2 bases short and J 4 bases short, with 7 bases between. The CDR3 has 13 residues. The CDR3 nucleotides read TGTGCCAGCAGCGTTGACAGATACAATGAGCAGTTCTTC. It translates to CASSVDRYNEQFF.

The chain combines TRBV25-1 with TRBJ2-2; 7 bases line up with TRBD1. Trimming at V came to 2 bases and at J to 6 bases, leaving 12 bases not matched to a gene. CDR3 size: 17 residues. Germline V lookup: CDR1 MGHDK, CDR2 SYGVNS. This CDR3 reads CASSEKTYRGDPGELFF. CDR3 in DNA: TGTGCCAGCAGTGAAAAAACATACAGGGGAGATCCCGGGGAGCTGTTTTTT.

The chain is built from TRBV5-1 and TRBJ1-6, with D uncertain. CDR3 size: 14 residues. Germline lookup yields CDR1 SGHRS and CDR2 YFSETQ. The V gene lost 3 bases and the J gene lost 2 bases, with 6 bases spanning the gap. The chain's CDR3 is CASSSDTYNSPLHF. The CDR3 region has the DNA TGCGCCAGCAGCTCTGACACCTATAATTCACCCCTCCACTTT.

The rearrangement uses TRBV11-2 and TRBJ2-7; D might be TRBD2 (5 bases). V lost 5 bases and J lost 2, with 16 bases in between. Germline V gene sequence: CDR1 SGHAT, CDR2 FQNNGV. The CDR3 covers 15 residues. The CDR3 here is CASSPRTGKAYEQYF. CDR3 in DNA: TGTGCCAGCAGCCCCCGGACTGGAAAAGCCTACGAGCAGTACTTC. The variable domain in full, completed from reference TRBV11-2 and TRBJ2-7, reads EAGVAQSPRYKIIEKRQSVAFWCNPISGHATLYWYQQILGQGPKLLIQFQNNGVVDDSQLPKDRFSAERLKGVDSTLKIQPAKLEDSAVYLCASSPRTGKAYEQYFGPGTRLTVT.

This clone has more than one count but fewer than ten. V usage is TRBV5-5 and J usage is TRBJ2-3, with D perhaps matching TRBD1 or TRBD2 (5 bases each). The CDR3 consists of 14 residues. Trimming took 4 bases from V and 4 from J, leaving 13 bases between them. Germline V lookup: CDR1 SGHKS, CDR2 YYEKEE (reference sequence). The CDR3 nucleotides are TGTGCCAGCAGCACGGGACCGAGGGCAGATACGCAGTATTTT. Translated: CASSTGPRADTQYF.

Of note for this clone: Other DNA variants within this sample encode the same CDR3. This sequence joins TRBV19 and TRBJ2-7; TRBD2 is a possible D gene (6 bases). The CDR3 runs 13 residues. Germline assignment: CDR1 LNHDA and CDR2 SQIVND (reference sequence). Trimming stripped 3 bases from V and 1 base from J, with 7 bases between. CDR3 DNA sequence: TGTGCCAGTAGTATTAGCGGTTCCTACGAGCAGTACTTC. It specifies CASSISGSYEQYF.

As DNA, the CDR3 is TGTGCCAGCAGTGAATTTCGGGGGACAGGGTACTACGAGCAGTACTTC. It translates to CASSEFRGTGYYEQYF. The chain couples TRBV6-1 to TRBJ2-7, with 9 bases fitting TRBD1. The germline CDR1 and CDR2 sequences are MNHNS and SASEGT. The CDR3 has 16 residues. V gave up 2 bases and J gave up 3 bases; unmatched junction bases: 8.

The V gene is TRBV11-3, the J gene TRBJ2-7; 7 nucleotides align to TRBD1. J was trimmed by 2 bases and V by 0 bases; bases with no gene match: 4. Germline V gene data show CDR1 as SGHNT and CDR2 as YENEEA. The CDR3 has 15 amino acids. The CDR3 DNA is TGTGCCAGCAGCTTAGAGAGACAGGGAACCTACGAGCAGTACTTC. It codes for CASSLERQGTYEQYF.